One and the same sample provided the 26 T cell receptor beta chains below, sequenced in a study of OX40 agonist ivuxolimab in advanced cancers. The method was immunoSEQ multiplex PCR; TCRdb's version includes in-frame clones alone and lacks a portion of them. The profile shows about 28,000 clones, almost 85% of them singletons. The sequenced sample was CD4+ or CD8+ T cells sorted from blood, obtained in a trial of the OX40 agonist ivuxolimab. These receptors all come from an adult with an advanced solid tumor such as melanoma, head and neck, liver or kidney cancer.

With regard to this clone: Relative to the germline gene, one junction end is altered; a read error may explain this. This chain links TRBV5-3 with TRBJ2-7, with 7 bases lining up with TRBD1. TRBV5-3 is identified as an open reading frame with a role that is uncertain. The length of the CDR3 is 12 residues. The CDR3 sequence is CASSFTGEEQYF. The CDR3 DNA follows: TGTGCCAGCAGCTTCACAGGGGAAGAGCAGTACTTC.

The rearrangement joins TRBV7-9 to TRBJ2-3; D may correspond to TRBD1 or TRBD2 (6 bases each). The germline V gene encodes CDR1 SEHNR and CDR2 FQNEAQ (reference sequence). V shed 5 bases and J shed 2 bases, with 14 bases lying between them. CDR3 size: 15 residues. The CDR3 loop is CASSLNGGPTDTQYF. The CDR3 DNA is TGTGCCAGCAGCCTTAACGGGGGCCCCACAGATACGCAGTATTTT. The full variable domain, completed using reference TRBV7-9 and TRBJ2-3, is DTGVSQNPRHKITKRGQNVTFRCDPISEHNRLYWYRQTLGQGPEFLTYFQNEAQLEKSRLLSDRFSAERPKGSFSTLEIQRTEQGDSAMYLCASSLNGGPTDTQYFGPGTRLTVL.

The V call is TRBV2, the J call TRBJ1-5; no reliable D call. With 9 bases removed from V and 16 bases from J, the gap between germline ends came to 22 bases. The germline gives CDR1 SNHLY, CDR2 FYNNEI. The CDR3 runs to 12 residues. DNA for the CDR3: TGTGCCAGTTCCTCGGAATGGATCTCCGTTCATTTT. It encodes CASSSEWISVHF.

V usage is TRBV11-2 and J usage is TRBJ2-7; no definite D call. Trimming pared 1 base from V and 2 bases from J, leaving 12 bases between. Germline V CDR1 and CDR2: SGHAT, FQNNGV. This CDR3 is 15 amino acids long. The CDR3 DNA follows: TGTGCCAGCAGCTTAGCTATCACCTTGCCCTACGAGCAGTACTTC. Translating gives CASSLAITLPYEQYF. The whole variable domain, filled in from reference TRBV11-2 and TRBJ2-7, reads EAGVAQSPRYKIIEKRQSVAFWCNPISGHATLYWYQQILGQGPKLLIQFQNNGVVDDSQLPKDRFSAERLKGVDSTLKIQPAKLEDSAVYLCASSLAITLPYEQYFGPGTRLTVT.

This chain joins TRBV30 and TRBJ2-3; 7 nucleotides match TRBD1. Germline CDR1 is GTSNPN and CDR2 is SVGIG (reference sequence). CDR3 length equals 15 residues. The V segment lost 5 bases and the J segment 6 bases; nucleotides outside the gene matches: 14. CDR3 amino acids: CAWLHEGAGRDTQYF. In DNA, the CDR3 is TGTGCCTGGTTACACGAGGGGGCCGGAAGGGATACGCAGTATTTT.

The chain recombines TRBV21-1 with TRBJ1-5; the DNA was not used to check the table's D call, TRBD1. TRBV21-1 is annotated as a pseudogene. The CDR3 extends over 19 amino acids. DNA of the CDR3: TGTGCCAGCAGCAAAGTCCAAATGGACAGGGAAAAGTTGGATCAGCCCCAGCATTTT. It is translated as CASSKVQMDREKLDQPQHF.

V usage is TRBV21-1 and J usage is TRBJ2-7; the table's D call, TRBD1, has no DNA check behind it. TRBV21-1 represents a pseudogene. The CDR3 contains 16 residues. The DNA for the CDR3 is TGTGCCAGCAGCAACCTGCCCCGGGACAGACCCTACGAGCAGTACTTC. Translating it yields CASSNLPRDRPYEQYF.

The V gene is TRBV6-5, the J gene TRBJ2-5, with D perhaps matching TRBD1 (5 bases). The germline gives CDR1 MNHEY, CDR2 SVGAGI. This CDR3 comprises 15 residues. Between the trimmed V and J ends, which lost 0 bases and 7 bases, there was a span of 15 bases. The CDR3 DNA sequence: TGTGCCAGCAGTTACTCCCCAGGGATCCTTGGGACCCAGTACTTC. This translates into CASSYSPGILGTQYF.

The chain links TRBV19 to TRBJ2-2; no reliable D call. The CDR3 has 15 residues. Germline CDR1 is LNHDA and CDR2 is SQIVND (reference sequence). Deletions cut 5 bases from V and 4 bases from J, with 14 bases between. This CDR3 reads CASSLLGSSTGELFF. In nucleotides, the CDR3 is TGTGCCAGTAGTCTCCTCGGTTCTAGCACCGGGGAGCTGTTTTTT.

The rearrangement uses TRBV28 and TRBJ2-7, with D unclear. Trimming cost V 1 base and J 2 bases, with 9 bases left between them. The germline V gene has CDR1 MDHEN and CDR2 SYDVKM. This CDR3 is 14 amino acids long. The CDR3 reads CASSLLIEPYEQYF. In DNA form, the CDR3 reads TGTGCCAGCAGTTTATTAATCGAGCCCTACGAGCAGTACTTC.

The chain employs TRBV13 and TRBJ2-2; TRBD2 is a possible D gene (6 bases). Between the trimmed V and J ends, which lost 4 bases and 1 base, there was a span of 13 bases. The length of the CDR3 is 16 residues. The germline V gene encodes CDR1 PRHDT and CDR2 FYEKMQ (reference sequence). The CDR3 region has the DNA TGTGCCAGCAGCTGGCGGGACGGGGGGAACACCGGGGAGCTGTTTTTT. This encodes CASSWRDGGNTGELFF.

This sequence joins TRBV27 and TRBJ2-3; the match to TRBD1 covers 9 bases. The CDR3 extends over 16 amino acids. V was pared by 7 bases and J by 3 bases, with 11 bases of the junction left unmatched. The germline CDR1 and CDR2 sequences are MNHEY and SMNVEV (reference sequence). The DNA for the CDR3 is TGTGCCAGCAACGTCTTGACAGGGGGGGGGACAGATACGCAGTATTTT. Amino acids: CASNVLTGGGTDTQYF.

The chain recombines TRBV5-4 with TRBJ2-5; 10 positions match TRBD2. The CDR3 contains 17 residues. Trimming at V came to 1 base and at J to 4 bases, leaving 10 bases not matched to a gene. Germline CDR1 and CDR2: SGHNT and YYREEE (reference sequence). The CDR3 nucleotides read TGTGCCAGCAGCTTGAGAGGGAGCGGGGGGGCCAGAGAGACCCAGTACTTC. Amino acids: CASSLRGSGGARETQYF.

The V call is TRBV11-2, the J call TRBJ2-5, with D possibly matching TRBD2 (6 bases). Germline assignment: CDR1 SGHAT and CDR2 FQNNGV. Trimming took 3 bases from V and 7 from J, leaving 18 bases between them. This CDR3 is 15 amino acids long. CDR3 sequence (DNA): TGTGCCAGCAGCTTCTTTACAGACCTCGGGGGGACCCAGTACTTC. This sequence encodes CASSFFTDLGGTQYF. The whole variable domain, remainder taken from reference TRBV11-2 and TRBJ2-5, is EAGVAQSPRYKIIEKRQSVAFWCNPISGHATLYWYQQILGQGPKLLIQFQNNGVVDDSQLPKDRFSAERLKGVDSTLKIQPAKLEDSAVYLCASSFFTDLGGTQYFGPGTRLLVL.

The chain joins TRBV29-1 to TRBJ1-2, with a weak D call TRBD1 (5 bases). CDR1 is SQVTM and CDR2 is ANQGSEA in the germline V gene. V shed 6 bases and J shed 9 bases, with 14 bases lying between them. The CDR3 loop spans 11 amino acids. CDR3 coding DNA: TGCAGCGTGGCCAACTGGGGGAGCTACACCTTC. This gives the protein CSVANWGSYTF.

CDR3 in amino acids: CASSLGPGGEGYGYTF. The CDR3 DNA reads TGTGCCAGCAGCTTAGGGCCCGGGGGAGAAGGCTATGGCTACACCTTC. V is TRBV11-2 and J is TRBJ1-2; the D gene is possibly TRBD1 (5 bases). V dropped 1 base and J dropped 4 bases, with 16 bases sitting between them. Germline CDR1 SGHAT, CDR2 FQNNGV. The CDR3 is made up of 16 amino acids.

The V call is TRBV14, the J call TRBJ1-2; D gene ambiguous. The germline gives CDR1 SGHDN, CDR2 FVKESK. This CDR3 comprises 15 residues. Trimming pared 0 bases from V and 2 bases from J, leaving 10 bases between. CDR3 loop: CASSQDRAENYGYTF. The CDR3 nucleotides read TGTGCCAGCAGCCAAGATCGGGCAGAAAACTATGGCTACACCTTC.

The chain is built from TRBV7-8 and TRBJ1-1, with D possibly matching TRBD1 (5 bases). CDR1 and CDR2 from the germline V gene are SGHVS and FQNEAQ. The CDR3 is 15 amino acids. V was clipped by 5 bases and J by 0 bases, with 13 bases between them. The CDR3 bases are TGTGCCAGCAGCCTGGGACCGGCGGTGAACACTGAAGCTTTCTTT. It is translated as CASSLGPAVNTEAFF.

This chain connects TRBV7-2 to TRBJ2-2, with D possibly being TRBD1 (5 bases). The CDR3 sequence is 13 residues long. Trimming removed 4 bases at V and 5 bases at J, with 8 bases between. Germline CDR1 is SGHTA and CDR2 is FQGNSA. CDR3 loop: CASSSTGTGELFF. The CDR3 DNA reads as TGTGCCAGCAGCTCCACAGGTACCGGGGAGCTGTTTTTT.

The gene calls are TRBV4-2 and TRBJ1-4; unclear D gene. Trimming removed 1 base from V and 3 bases from J, with 9 bases in between. This CDR3 comprises 15 residues. CDR1 is LGHNA and CDR2 is YNFKEQ in the germline V gene. CDR3 amino acids: CASSQGVAPNEKLFF. The CDR3 DNA is TGTGCCAGCAGCCAAGGGGTAGCACCTAATGAAAAACTGTTTTTT.

This clone was counted only a few times. A junction boundary mismatches the germline segment, possibly from a read error. The gene calls are TRBV7-3 and TRBJ1-1; a weak D match, TRBD1 (6 bases). Germline lookup yields CDR1 SGHTA and CDR2 FQGTGA. The length of the CDR3 is 13 residues. The CDR3 reads CASSLNRDTEAFF. The CDR3 DNA reads as TGTGCCAGCAGCTTAAATAGGGACACGGAAGCTTTCTTT.

The table lists this clone with a count of one. This chain uses TRBV7-9 with TRBJ1-1; D unresolved. There are 12 residues in the CDR3. The V and J ends lost 3 bases and 1 base respectively, with 3 bases between them. CDR1 and CDR2 (germline): SEHNR, FQNEAQ (reference sequence). DNA for the CDR3: TGTGCCAGCAGCTTTGGGAACACTGAAGCTTTCTTT. Amino acid sequence: CASSFGNTEAFF.

The table lists this clone with a few counts. V is TRBV19 and J is TRBJ1-1; a weak D match, TRBD1 (5 bases). Germline CDR1 reads LNHDA; CDR2 reads SQIVND (reference sequence). This CDR3 spans 13 amino acids. The ends were cut back, 5 bases at V and 5 bases at J, with 12 bases in the middle. In DNA form, the CDR3 reads TGTGCCAGTAGTCTTGTCTGGGGGACTGAAGCTTTCTTT. Translation gives CASSLVWGTEAFF.

V gene TRBV4-1 combines with J gene TRBJ1-2; D unresolved. CDR3 length: 15 amino acids. Trimming took off 0 bases at V and 4 bases at J, with 12 bases between the two ends. The germline gives CDR1 MGHRA, CDR2 YSYEKL. The CDR3 loop is CASSQDVTAFYGYTF. Written as DNA, the CDR3 is TGCGCCAGCAGCCAAGATGTTACAGCGTTCTATGGCTACACCTTC.

CDR3 bases: TGTGCCTGGAGACGGACAGGGCGTTCAAGAATGGAAGACTATGGCTACACCTTC. Its protein is CAWRRTGRSRMEDYGYTF. This chain joins TRBV30 and TRBJ1-2; 8 bases are shared with TRBD1. Germline CDR1 GTSNPN, CDR2 SVGIG (reference sequence). V was pared by 3 bases and J by 3 bases, with 18 bases of the junction left unmatched. The CDR3 contains 18 residues.

Only a few counts were recorded for this clone. The genes are TRBV14 and TRBJ2-5, with TRBD1 matching over 7 bases. CDR3 length: 14 residues. The V gene end was trimmed by 2 bases and the J gene end by 6 bases; junction bases not matched to a gene: 6. CDR1 and CDR2 from the germline V gene are SGHDN and FVKESK. The CDR3 reads CASSQPGQRQTQYF. Written as DNA, the CDR3 is TGTGCCAGCAGCCAACCGGGACAGCGCCAGACCCAGTACTTC.